The clone carrying this TCR beta chain was counted only a few times. Primers used in a second PCR of about 7 to 12 cycles were a sample-barcoded 5' primer and a J-beta primer mix. One entry per CDR3 protein results from TCRdb running MiXCR on the 5' RACE reads. Of hundreds of thousands of distinct CDR3 sequences listed, more than 45% are singletons. Germline V gene data show CDR1 as SGHNT and CDR2 as YYREEE (reference sequence). This CDR3 contains 14 residues. The V end lost 1 base, the J end lost 2 bases, and 9 bases lay between the germline ends. The sample comes from a study of blood T cells in healthy people across ages.

The source of this sequence is a man aged 25 to 45 in good health. The sample taken for sequencing was blood. The rearrangement links TRBV5-4 to TRBJ2-5; D possibly matches TRBD1 or TRBD2 (5 bases each). The CDR3, as DNA: TGTGCCAGCAGCTTGAGGGACCCACAAGAGACCCAGTACTTC. Its translation is CASSLRDPQETQYF.